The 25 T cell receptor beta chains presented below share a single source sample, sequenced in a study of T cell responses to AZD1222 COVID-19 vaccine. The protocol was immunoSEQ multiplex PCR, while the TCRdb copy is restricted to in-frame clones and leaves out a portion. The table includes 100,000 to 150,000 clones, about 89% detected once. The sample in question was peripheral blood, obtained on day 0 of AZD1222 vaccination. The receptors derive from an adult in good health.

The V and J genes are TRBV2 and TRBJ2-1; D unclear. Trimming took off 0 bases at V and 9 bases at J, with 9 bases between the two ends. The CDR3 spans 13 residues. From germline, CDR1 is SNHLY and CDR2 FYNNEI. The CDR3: CASSEAWVTEQFF. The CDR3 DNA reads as TGTGCCAGCAGTGAAGCATGGGTAACTGAGCAGTTCTTC. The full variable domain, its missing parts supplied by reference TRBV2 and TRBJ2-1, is EPEVTQTPSHQVTQMGQEVILRCVPISNHLYFYWYRQILGQKVEFLVSFYNNEISEKSEIFDDQFSVERPDGSNFTLKIRSTKLEDSAMYFCASSEAWVTEQFFGPGTRLTVL.

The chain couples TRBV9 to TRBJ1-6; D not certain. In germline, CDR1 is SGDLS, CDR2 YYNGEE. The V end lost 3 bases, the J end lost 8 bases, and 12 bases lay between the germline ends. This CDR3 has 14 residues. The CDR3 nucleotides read TGTGCCAGCAGCGCGAGAGCCGGGGATTCACCCCTCCACTTT. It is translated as CASSARAGDSPLHF.

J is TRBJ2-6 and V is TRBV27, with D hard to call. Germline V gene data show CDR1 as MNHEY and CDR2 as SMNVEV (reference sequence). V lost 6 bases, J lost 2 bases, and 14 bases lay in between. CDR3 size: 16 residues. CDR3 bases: TGTGCCAGCAGGATTTATACGGGCCCTGGGGCCAACGTCCTGACTTTC. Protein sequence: CASRIYTGPGANVLTF.

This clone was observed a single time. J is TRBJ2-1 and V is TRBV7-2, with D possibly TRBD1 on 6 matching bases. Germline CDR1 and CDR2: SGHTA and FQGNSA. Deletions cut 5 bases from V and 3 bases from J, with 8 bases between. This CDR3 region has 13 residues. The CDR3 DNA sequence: TGTGCCAGCAGCGGACAGTTCTACAATGAGCAGTTCTTC. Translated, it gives CASSGQFYNEQFF.

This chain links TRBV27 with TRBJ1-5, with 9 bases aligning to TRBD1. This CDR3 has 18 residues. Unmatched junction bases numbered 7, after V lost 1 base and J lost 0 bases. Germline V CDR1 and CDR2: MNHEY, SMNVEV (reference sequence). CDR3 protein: CASSLYYPDRGSNQPQHF. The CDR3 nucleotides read TGTGCCAGCAGTTTATACTATCCGGACAGGGGTAGCAATCAGCCCCAGCATTTT.

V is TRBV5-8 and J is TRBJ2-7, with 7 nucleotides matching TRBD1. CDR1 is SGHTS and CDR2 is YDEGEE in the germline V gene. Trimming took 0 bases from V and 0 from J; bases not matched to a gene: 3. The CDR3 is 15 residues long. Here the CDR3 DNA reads TGTGCCAGCAGCTTGGCCGGGACAGACTCCTACGAGCAGTACTTC. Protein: CASSLAGTDSYEQYF.

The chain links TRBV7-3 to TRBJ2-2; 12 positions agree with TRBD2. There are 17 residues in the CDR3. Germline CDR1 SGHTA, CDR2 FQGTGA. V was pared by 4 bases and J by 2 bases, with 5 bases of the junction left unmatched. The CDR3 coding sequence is TGTGCCAGCAGCTCCCGGACTAGCGGGATTAACACCGGGGAGCTGTTTTTT. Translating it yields CASSSRTSGINTGELFF.

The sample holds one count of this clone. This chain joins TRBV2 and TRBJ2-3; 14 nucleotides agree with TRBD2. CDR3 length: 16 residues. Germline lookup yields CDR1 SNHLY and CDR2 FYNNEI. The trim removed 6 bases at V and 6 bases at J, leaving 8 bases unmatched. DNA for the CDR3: TGTGCCAGCAGGACGGGACTAGCGGGAGAAGCGGATACGCAGTATTTT. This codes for CASRTGLAGEADTQYF.

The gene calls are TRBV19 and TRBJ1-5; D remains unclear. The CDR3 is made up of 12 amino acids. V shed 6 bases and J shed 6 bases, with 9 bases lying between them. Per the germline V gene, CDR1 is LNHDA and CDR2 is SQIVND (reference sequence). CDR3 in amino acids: CASRAGVQPQHF. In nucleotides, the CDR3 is TGTGCCAGTAGGGCCGGGGTTCAGCCCCAGCATTTT. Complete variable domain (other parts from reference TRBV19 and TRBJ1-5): DGGITQSPKYLFRKEGQNVTLSCEQNLNHDAMYWYRQDPGQGLRLIYYSQIVNDFQKGDIAEGYSVSREKKESFPLTVTSAQKNPTAFYLCASRAGVQPQHFGDGTRLSIL.

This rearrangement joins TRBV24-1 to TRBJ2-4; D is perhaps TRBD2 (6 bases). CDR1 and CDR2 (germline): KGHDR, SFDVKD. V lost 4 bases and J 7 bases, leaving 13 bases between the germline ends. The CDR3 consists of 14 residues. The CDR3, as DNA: TGTGCCACCAGTGACCCCCGTCGGGGGAACATTCAGTACTTC. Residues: CATSDPRRGNIQYF.

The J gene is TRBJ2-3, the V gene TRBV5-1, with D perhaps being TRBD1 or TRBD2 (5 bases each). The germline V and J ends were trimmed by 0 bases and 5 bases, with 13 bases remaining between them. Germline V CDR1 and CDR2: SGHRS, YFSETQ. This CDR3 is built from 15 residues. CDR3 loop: CASSLVGELEDTQYF. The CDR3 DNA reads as TGCGCCAGCAGCTTGGTGGGGGAGCTGGAAGATACGCAGTATTTT.

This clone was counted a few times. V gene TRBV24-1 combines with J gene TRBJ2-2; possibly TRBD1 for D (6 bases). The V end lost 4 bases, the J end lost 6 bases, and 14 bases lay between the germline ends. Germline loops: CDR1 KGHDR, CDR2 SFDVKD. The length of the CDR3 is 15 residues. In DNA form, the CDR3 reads TGTGCCACCAGTGAAGGACAGTCCGAAGCCGGGGAGCTGTTTTTT. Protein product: CATSEGQSEAGELFF.

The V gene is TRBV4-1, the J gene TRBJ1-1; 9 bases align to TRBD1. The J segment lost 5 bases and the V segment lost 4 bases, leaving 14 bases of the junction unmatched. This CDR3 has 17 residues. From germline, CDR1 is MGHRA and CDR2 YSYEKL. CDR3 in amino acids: CASSPRTGVSFKTEAFF. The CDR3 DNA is TGCGCCAGCAGCCCTCGGACAGGGGTATCTTTTAAGACTGAAGCTTTCTTT.

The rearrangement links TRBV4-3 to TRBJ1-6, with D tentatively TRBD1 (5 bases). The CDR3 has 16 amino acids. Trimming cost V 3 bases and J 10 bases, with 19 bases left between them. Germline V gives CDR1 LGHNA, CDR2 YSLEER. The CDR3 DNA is TGCGCCAGCAGCCAGGGATTGGACGCGGGGGGATCACCCCTCCACTTT. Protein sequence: CASSQGLDAGGSPLHF.

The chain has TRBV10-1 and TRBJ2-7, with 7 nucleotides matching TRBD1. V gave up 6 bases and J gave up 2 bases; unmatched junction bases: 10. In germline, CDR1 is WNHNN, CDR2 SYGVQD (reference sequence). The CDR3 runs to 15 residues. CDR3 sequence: CASSTGELSAYEQYF. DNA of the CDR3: TGCGCCAGCAGCACAGGGGAACTATCAGCCTACGAGCAGTACTTC.

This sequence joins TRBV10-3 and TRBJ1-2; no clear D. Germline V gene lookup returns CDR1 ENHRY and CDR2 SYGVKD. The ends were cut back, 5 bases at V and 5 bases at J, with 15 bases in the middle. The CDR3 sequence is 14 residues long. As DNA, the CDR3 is TGTGCCATCAGTAGGACTTTTTCAGAATATGGCTACACCTTC. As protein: CAISRTFSEYGYTF.

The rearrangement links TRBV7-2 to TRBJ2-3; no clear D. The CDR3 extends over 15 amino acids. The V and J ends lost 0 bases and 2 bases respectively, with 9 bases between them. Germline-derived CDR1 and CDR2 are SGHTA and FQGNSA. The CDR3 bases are TGTGCCAGCAGCTTAGCAGCATCCGCCACAGATACGCAGTATTTT. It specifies CASSLAASATDTQYF.

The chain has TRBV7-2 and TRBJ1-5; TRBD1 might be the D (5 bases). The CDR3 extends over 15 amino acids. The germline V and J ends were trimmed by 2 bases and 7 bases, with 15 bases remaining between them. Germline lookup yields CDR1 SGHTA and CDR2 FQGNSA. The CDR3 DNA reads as TGTGCCAGCAGCTTAAAGGGAGGGGATGGGCAGCCCCAGCATTTT. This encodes CASSLKGGDGQPQHF.

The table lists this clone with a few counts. Written as DNA, the CDR3 is TGTGCCAGCAGTAACCTGAACACTGAAGCTTTCTTT. This codes for CASSNLNTEAFF. V and J are TRBV6-5 and TRBJ1-1; no definite D call. Trimming left V 5 bases short and J 0 bases short, with 4 bases between. This CDR3 contains 12 residues. Germline CDR1 MNHEY, CDR2 SVGAGI.

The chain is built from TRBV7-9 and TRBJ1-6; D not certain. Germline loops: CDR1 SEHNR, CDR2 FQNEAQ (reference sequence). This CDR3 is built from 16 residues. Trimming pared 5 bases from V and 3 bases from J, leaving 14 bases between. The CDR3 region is CASSIETVLYNSPLHF. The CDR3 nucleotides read TGTGCCAGCAGCATCGAGACTGTTCTCTATAATTCACCCCTCCACTTT.

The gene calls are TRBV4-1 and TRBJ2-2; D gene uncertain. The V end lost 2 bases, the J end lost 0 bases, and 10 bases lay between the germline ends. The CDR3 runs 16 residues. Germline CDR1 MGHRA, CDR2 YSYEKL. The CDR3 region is CASSQTTLTNTGELFF. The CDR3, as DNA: TGCGCCAGCAGCCAAACTACCCTAACGAACACCGGGGAGCTGTTTTTT.

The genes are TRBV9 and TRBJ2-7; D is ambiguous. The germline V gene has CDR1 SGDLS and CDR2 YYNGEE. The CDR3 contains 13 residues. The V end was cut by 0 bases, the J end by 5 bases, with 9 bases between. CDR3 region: CASSVAPYDEQYF. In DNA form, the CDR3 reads TGTGCCAGCAGCGTAGCCCCCTATGACGAGCAGTACTTC.

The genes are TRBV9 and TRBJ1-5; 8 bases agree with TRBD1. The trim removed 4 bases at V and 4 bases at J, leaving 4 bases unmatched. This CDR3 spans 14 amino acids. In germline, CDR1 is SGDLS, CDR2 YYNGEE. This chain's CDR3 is CASSTGQGNQPQHF. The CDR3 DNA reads TGTGCCAGCAGCACAGGACAGGGAAATCAGCCCCAGCATTTT.

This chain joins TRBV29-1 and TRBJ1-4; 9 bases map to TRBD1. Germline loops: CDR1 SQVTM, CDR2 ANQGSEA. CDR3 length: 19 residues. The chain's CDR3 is CRPATGGHEGYATNEKLFF. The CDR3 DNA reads TGCAGACCGGCGACAGGGGGACACGAAGGGTATGCAACTAATGAAAAACTGTTTTTT.

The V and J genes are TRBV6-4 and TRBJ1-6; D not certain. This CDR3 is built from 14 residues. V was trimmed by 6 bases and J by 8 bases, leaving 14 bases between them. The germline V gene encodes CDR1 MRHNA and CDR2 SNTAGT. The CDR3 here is CASRGFLLYSPLHF. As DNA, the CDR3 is TGTGCCAGCAGGGGGTTCCTCCTTTATTCACCCCTCCACTTT.